The 26 T cell receptor beta chains reported below all come from one sample, sequenced in a study of blood T cells in healthy people across ages. A second PCR, run for roughly 7 to 11 cycles, used a sample-barcoded 5' primer plus a J-beta primer mix. TCRdb reprocessed the 5' RACE reads with MiXCR, giving one entry per CDR3 protein. The table lists 1.8 million or so distinct CDR3 sequences, 30% to 40% of them singletons. The sample comprised blood. The source of these receptors is a human donor in good health.

This clonotype showed up many times. The gene calls are TRBV20-1 and TRBJ2-1; D is undetermined. The CDR3 contains 11 residues. Germline V gene lookup returns CDR1 DFQATT and CDR2 SNEGSKA (reference sequence). The V end was cut by 2 bases, the J end by 7 bases, with 6 bases between. CDR3 coding DNA: TGCAGTGCTAGAAGGCTGAATGAGCAGTTCTTC. Its protein product is CSARRLNEQFF.

The V and J genes are TRBV24-1 and TRBJ2-1; the D gene is possibly TRBD2 (6 bases). The J call is in doubt because the DNA end fits TRBJ2-7 better. Per the germline V gene, CDR1 is KGHDR and CDR2 is SFDVKD. CDR3 length: 15 amino acids. The CDR3 coding sequence is TGTGCCACCAGTGTAGCGGCAGGGTCCTACAATGAGCAGTACTTC. The encoded protein is CATSVAAGSYNEQYF.

This chain uses TRBV15 with TRBJ2-7; TRBD1 might be the D (5 bases). The V end was cut by 5 bases, the J end by 5 bases, with 22 bases between. CDR1 and CDR2 from the germline V gene are LNHNV and YYDKDF (reference sequence). The CDR3 is made up of 16 amino acids. The CDR3 loop is CATSPPSSRVFDEQYF. The CDR3 nucleotides are TGTGCCACCAGCCCACCGTCGAGCAGGGTCTTTGACGAGCAGTACTTC. The full variable domain, its missing parts supplied by reference TRBV15 and TRBJ2-7, is DAMVIQNPRYQVTQFGKPVTLSCSQTLNHNVMYWYQQKSSQAPKLLFHYYDKDFNNEADTPDNFQSRRPNTSFCFLDIRSPGLGDTAMYLCATSPPSSRVFDEQYFGPGTRLTVT.

This clonotype was observed a few times. This chain uses TRBV6-1 with TRBJ1-2; tentatively, D is TRBD1 (6 bases). The germline CDR1 and CDR2 sequences are MNHNS and SASEGT. Trimming cost V 3 bases and J 2 bases, with 13 bases left between them. The CDR3 loop spans 15 amino acids. CDR3 loop: CASSDEDSPNYGYTF. The DNA of the CDR3 is TGTGCCAGCAGTGATGAGGACAGCCCAAACTATGGCTACACCTTC.

This clonotype was recorded a few times. This chain's CDR3 is CASSQVLGSHYGYTF. The DNA for the CDR3 is TGCGCCAGCAGCCAAGTTCTGGGCAGCCACTATGGCTACACCTTC. This chain uses TRBV4-1 with TRBJ1-2, with no clear D. This CDR3 comprises 15 residues. CDR1 MGHRA and CDR2 YSYEKL come from the germline V gene. Trimming cost V 1 base and J 3 bases, with 12 bases left between them.

Worth noting for this clonotype: This may be a read error, as it is one base from a much larger clone. The CDR3 ends on some other residue instead of the conserved phenylalanine or tryptophan, so this is likely a read error. The rearrangement joins TRBV29-1 to TRBJ1-5; perhaps TRBD1 as D (5 bases). Germline values: CDR1 SQVTM, CDR2 ANQGSEA. V was trimmed by 5 bases and J by 2 bases, leaving 10 bases between them. There are 13 residues in the CDR3. The CDR3 spells CSVQKGRNQPQHV. The CDR3 DNA is TGCAGCGTTCAAAAGGGACGCAATCAGCCCCAGCATGTT.

This clonotype was counted between two and nine times. The chain couples TRBV11-3 to TRBJ2-4; 9 nucleotides align to TRBD1. Matching the DNA end better, TRBJ2-7 makes the J call doubtful. The germline V gene encodes CDR1 SGHNT and CDR2 YENEEA. This CDR3 is 16 amino acids long. As DNA, the CDR3 is TGTGCCAGCAGCCACTCCTACAGGGGGCTAAGGTACGAGCAGTACTTC. Its translation is CASSHSYRGLRYEQYF.

V gene TRBV20-1 combines with J gene TRBJ2-1; TRBD2 might be the D (5 bases). The germline V and J ends were trimmed by 6 bases and 10 bases, with 19 bases remaining between them. The CDR3 loop spans 13 amino acids. The germline V gene encodes CDR1 DFQATT and CDR2 SNEGSKA (reference sequence). The CDR3 loop reads CSASRDQSYEQFF. For the CDR3, the DNA is TGCAGTGCAAGCCGGGATCAGTCCTACGAGCAGTTCTTC.

This clonotype has ten or more counts. The V and J genes are TRBV9 and TRBJ2-7, with D unresolved. This CDR3 comprises 12 residues. Trimming removed 3 bases from V and 0 bases from J, with 4 bases in between. Looked up from germline, CDR1 is SGDLS and CDR2 is YYNGEE. CDR3 region: CASSARSYEQYF. CDR3 DNA: TGTGCCAGCAGCGCCCGCTCCTACGAGCAGTACTTC. Using reference TRBV9 and TRBJ2-7 for the parts outside the CDR3, the full variable domain is DSGVTQTPKHLITATGQRVTLRCSPRSGDLSVYWYQQSLDQGLQFLIQYYNGEERAKGNILERFSAQQFPDLHSELNLSSLELGDSALYFCASSARSYEQYFGPGTRLTVT.

This clonotype turned up a few times. V gene TRBV5-5 combines with J gene TRBJ2-7; 9 bases match TRBD1. Trimming took 4 bases from V and 10 from J; bases not matched to a gene: 12. This CDR3 comprises 14 residues. CDR1 is SGHKS, CDR2 YYEKEE, per germline (reference sequence). CDR3 loop: CASSLRQGVYDQYF. CDR3 sequence (DNA): TGTGCCAGCAGCCTAAGACAGGGGGTATATGACCAGTACTTC.

This clonotype was seen ten or more times. CDR3 nucleotide sequence: TGCGCCAGCTCCCCCGGGTGGGGTATCGAAAACATTCAGTACTTC. This sequence encodes CASSPGWGIENIQYF. This rearrangement joins TRBV5-1 to TRBJ2-4; unclear D gene. Per the germline V gene, CDR1 is SGHRS and CDR2 is YFSETQ. This CDR3 region has 15 residues. The V gene lost 7 bases and the J gene lost 5 bases, with 19 bases spanning the gap.

The V call is TRBV3-1, the J call TRBJ1-1; no clear D gene. Trimming took off 0 bases at V and 4 bases at J, with 9 bases between the two ends. The CDR3 has 14 residues. Germline CDR1 is LGHDT and CDR2 is YNNKEL (reference sequence). The CDR3 is CASSQDLVATEAFF. CDR3 nucleotides: TGTGCCAGCAGCCAAGATCTTGTCGCCACTGAAGCTTTCTTT.

With respect to this clonotype: An end of the junction differs from the germline gene, which may be a read error. The genes are TRBV7-2 and TRBJ2-5; 8 nucleotides align to TRBD2. The germline gives CDR1 SGHTA, CDR2 FQGNSA. The CDR3 extends over 17 amino acids. The CDR3 sequence: CVSSLIRGGYPRETQYF. In DNA, the CDR3 is TGTGTCAGCAGCCTGATCCGGGGGGGATACCCGCGGGAGACCCAGTACTTC.

This clonotype was recorded a few times. The chain is built from TRBV5-1 and TRBJ2-7; tentative D call: TRBD2 (5 bases). The CDR3 runs to 14 residues. V lost 3 bases to trimming and J lost 2 bases, with 12 bases between them. Germline CDR1 reads SGHRS; CDR2 reads YFSETQ. The CDR3 DNA is TGCGCCAGCAGCTCAAGAGGGAACGCCTACGAGCAGTACTTC. Its protein product is CASSSRGNAYEQYF.

CDR3: CASSEIGSFAYGYTF. As DNA, the CDR3 is TGTGCCAGCAGTGAGATCGGGAGCTTCGCCTATGGCTACACCTTC. The gene calls are TRBV6-1 and TRBJ1-2; D uncertain. Trimming pared 3 bases from V and 4 bases from J, leaving 15 bases between. The CDR3 loop spans 15 amino acids. Germline CDR1 and CDR2: MNHNS and SASEGT.

This chain connects TRBV12-3 or TRBV12-4 to TRBJ2-1; D remains ambiguous. V was trimmed by 6 bases and J by 5 bases, leaving 11 bases between them. The CDR3 consists of 13 residues. CDR3 nucleotide sequence: TGTGCCAGCAGGGCCCCCGTAGACAATGAGCAGTTCTTC. Amino acid sequence: CASRAPVDNEQFF.

The J gene is TRBJ2-1, the V gene TRBV11-2; 10 bases align to TRBD2. Looked up from germline, CDR1 is SGHAT and CDR2 is FQNNGV. CDR3 length: 15 amino acids. J gave up 6 bases and V 4 bases, and 6 bases lay outside the gene matches. CDR3 nucleotide sequence: TGTGCCAGCAGCTCTTCAGCGGGGGGGTTCAATGAGCAGTTCTTC. Residues: CASSSSAGGFNEQFF.

J is TRBJ2-4 and V is TRBV6-6, with 7 positions matching TRBD1. Germline V CDR1 and CDR2: MNHNY, SVGAGI (reference sequence). The J segment lost 2 bases and the V segment lost 4 bases, leaving 8 bases of the junction unmatched. The CDR3 is 16 residues long. CDR3 in DNA: TGTGCCAGCAGTTCCGGACAGGTTCTAACCAAAAACATTCAGTACTTC. It specifies CASSSGQVLTKNIQYF.

This clonotype was observed a handful of times. The rearrangement links TRBV20-1 to TRBJ2-1; a possible D gene is TRBD2 (5 bases). Trimming removed 6 bases at V and 5 bases at J, with 23 bases between. The CDR3 is made up of 16 amino acids. The germline V gene encodes CDR1 DFQATT and CDR2 SNEGSKA (reference sequence). CDR3: CSAPSRGLSPDNEQFF. CDR3 DNA: TGCAGTGCCCCAAGTAGAGGGCTCTCCCCCGACAATGAGCAGTTCTTC.

The gene calls are TRBV5-6 and TRBJ2-5; D uncertain. Deletions cut 2 bases from V and 7 bases from J, with 12 bases between. The germline V gene encodes CDR1 SGHDT and CDR2 YYEEEE. The CDR3 spans 13 residues. The CDR3: CASSFRVVGTQYF. CDR3 in DNA: TGTGCCAGCAGCTTTCGGGTGGTCGGGACCCAGTACTTC.

V usage is TRBV7-2 and J usage is TRBJ1-2; 8 bases map to TRBD1. The CDR3 extends over 16 amino acids. Germline values: CDR1 SGHTA, CDR2 FQGNSA. J was trimmed by 4 bases and V by 5 bases; bases with no gene match: 12. CDR3 DNA: TGTGCCAGCAGCCGAACCTCCGGGACAGGTTCCTATGGCTACACCTTC. Its translation is CASSRTSGTGSYGYTF.

The chain couples TRBV18 to TRBJ2-4; D possibly corresponds to TRBD2 (7 bases). With 4 bases removed from V and 1 base from J, the gap between germline ends came to 20 bases. This CDR3 has 18 residues. Germline loops: CDR1 KGHSH, CDR2 LQKENI. The DNA for the CDR3 is TGTGCCAGCTCACGGGATCCGGGGGGCCTCGCGGCCAAAAACATTCAGTACTTC. It yields the protein CASSRDPGGLAAKNIQYF.

This sequence joins TRBV20-1 and TRBJ2-1; possibly TRBD1 for D (5 bases). V was pared by 5 bases and J by 10 bases, with 15 bases between. Germline CDR1 reads DFQATT; CDR2 reads SNEGSKA (reference sequence). The CDR3 runs to 12 residues. CDR3 sequence reads: CSACDSFKEQFF. CDR3 sequence (DNA): TGCAGTGCTTGCGACAGTTTTAAGGAGCAGTTCTTC.

The chain uses TRBV7-2 and TRBJ2-7, with 7 nucleotides matching TRBD1. The assigned J gene may be wrong: the sequence end matches TRBJ2-5 better. This CDR3 spans 14 amino acids. Germline V lookup: CDR1 SGHTA, CDR2 FQGNSA. The CDR3: CASSFGDRDQTQYF. CDR3 DNA: TGTGCCAGCAGCTTCGGAGACAGGGACCAGACCCAGTACTTC.

CDR3 loop: CASSPPGQFSYEQYF. In DNA, the CDR3 is TGTGCCAGCAGTCCGCCGGGACAGTTTTCCTACGAGCAGTACTTC. The chain combines TRBV12-3 or TRBV12-4 with TRBJ2-7; 7 bases map to TRBD1. Germline trimming cut 5 bases from V and 1 base from J; bases unmatched to any gene: 8. This CDR3 has 15 amino acids.

This chain uses TRBV7-9 with TRBJ2-1; D might be TRBD1 (7 bases). Germline V gives CDR1 SEHNR, CDR2 FQNEAQ (reference sequence). The ends were cut back, 8 bases at V and 4 bases at J, with 15 bases in the middle. The CDR3 is made up of 14 amino acids. CDR3 amino acids: CASAETGRYNEQFF. As DNA, the CDR3 is TGTGCCAGCGCCGAGACAGGGAGGTACAATGAGCAGTTCTTC.